This T cell receptor beta chain was obtained from a study of regulatory T cells in long-lasting Graves disease. This clonotype turned up a few times. Researchers made TCR beta libraries by using iRepertoire HTBI primers and running Arm-PCR on CDR3 regions. TCRdb fed the multiplex PCR reads into MiXCR, producing one record per CDR3 protein. This sample has about 370,000 distinct CDR3 sequences, with less than 20% found just once. As for time point: newly diagnosed GD, antithyroid drugs for less than 3 months. Scientists built the TCR library using RNA that was extracted from PBMCs. Patients came through an endocrinology department, and that department was in Xi'an, China. The J segment lost 3 bases and the V segment lost 5 bases, leaving 10 bases of the junction unmatched. Germline CDR1 SEHNR, CDR2 FQNEAQ (reference sequence). The CDR3 runs to 16 residues.

The TCR sequence derives from a female donor with Graves disease. The material sequenced was peripheral blood mononuclear cells (PBMCs), taken at new diagnosis, from a patient treated with antithyroid drugs. V and J are TRBV7-9 and TRBJ2-7; 10 bases fit TRBD1. The CDR3 nucleotides read TGTGCCAGCAGCCAATTCGGGACAGGGGACAACTACGAGCAGTACTTC. It yields the protein CASSQFGTGDNYEQYF.